This paragraph covers one TCR beta chain sequence. Germline V lookup: CDR1 MNHNS, CDR2 SASEGT. Trimming stripped 3 bases from V and 10 bases from J, with 23 bases between. The CDR3 runs to 16 residues. This specimen belongs to a study of blood T cell repertoires in COVID-19. Study in general: The samples span acute and convalescent COVID-19 from the United States, Italy and Spain. PBMCs, B-cell-depleted T cells, or T cells provided the cDNA or gDNA that made up the material.

Living in 20 to 30 US areas, the participants were between roughly 18 and 90 years of age. Membership in each cohort depended on participant-reported clinical history. Profiled with immunoSEQ multiplex PCR; TCRdb holds only in-frame clones, not every one. Of approximately 250,000 clones in the sample, roughly 80% were seen once. This TCR was sampled from a man aged 25-40 years with acute COVID-19. Sequencing was carried out using PBMCs or T cells enriched from blood (not recorded which). The chain uses TRBV6-1 and TRBJ2-3; TRBD2 might be the D (7 bases). The CDR3 DNA reads TGTGCCAGCAGTGATCCCCCCGGGGGGACAAATAGTCCGCAGTATTTT. This gives the protein CASSDPPGGTNSPQYF.